A selection of T cell receptor beta chains follows, all from one sample in a study of molecular identifiers for immune sequencing clone quantification. TCRdb itself ran the PCR reads through MiXCR, one entry per CDR3 protein. This table has approximately 2,500 distinct CDR3 sequences, 18% appearing once. The sample consisted of naive CD8+ T cells from blood, with Jurkat cell RNA spiked in. The receptors come from a human donor in good health. Some libraries in this study had Jurkat cell RNA spiked in. CDR3s include the opening cysteine and the closing phenylalanine or tryptophan. D genes are given only for firm matches. Not all rows give a size; the values are once, few, many and, for expanded clones, a class.

d_call | j_call | v_call | clone_size | cdr3_nt | cdr3_aa
TRBD1 | TRBJ2-7 | TRBV4-3 | NA | TGCGCCAGCAGCAGTGGGACAGGGACCTACGAGCAGTACTTC | CASSSGTGTYEQYF
NA | TRBJ2-7 | TRBV19 | medium-sized | TGTGCCAGTAGGGGCGGGTACGAGCAGTACTTC | CASRGGYEQYF
TRBD2 | TRBJ2-3 | TRBV7-6 | NA | TGTGCCAGCAGCTTAGGTGGCGGGAGATCTGATACGCAGTATTTT | CASSLGGGRSDTQYF
TRBD1 | TRBJ2-7 | TRBV7-8 | medium-sized | TGTGCCAGCAGCCGGGACAGGGTGCGAGACGAGCAGTACTTC | CASSRDRVRDEQYF
NA | TRBJ2-2 | TRBV5-5 | medium-sized | TGTGCCAGCAGTGACGGGACCTACGCCGGGGAGCTGTTTTTT | CASSDGTYAGELFF
TRBD1 | TRBJ2-5 | TRBV20-1 | medium-sized | TGCAGTGCTAGCAAACGTTCGGGACAGGGGTATGGGGAGACCCAGTACTTC | CSASKRSGQGYGETQYF
NA | TRBJ2-1 | TRBV28 | few | TGTGCCAGCGCACCCCTGCCTAGCGCTCTCGATGAGCAGTTCTTC | CASAPLPSALDEQFF
NA | TRBJ2-3 | TRBV7-9 | NA | TGTGCCAGCGGGGGGGATACGCAGTATTTT | CASGGDTQYF
NA | TRBJ2-3 | TRBV7-8 | medium-sized | TGTGCCAGCAGCTTAGCACAGAGAGATACGCAGTATTTT | CASSLAQRDTQYF
NA | TRBJ1-1 | TRBV9 | NA | TGTGCCAGCAGCGCAGCGACAGAGATGAACACTGAAGCTTTCTTT | CASSAATEMNTEAFF
NA | TRBJ2-1 | TRBV28 | NA | TGTGCCAGCAGACCGGATACAGGGAATGAGCAGTTCTTC | CASRPDTGNEQFF
NA | TRBJ2-1 | TRBV18 | NA | TGTGCCAGCTCACAAGGGGGGGAATACAATGAGCAGTTCTTC | CASSQGGEYNEQFF
NA | TRBJ1-4 | TRBV7-9 | medium-sized | TGTGCCAGCAGCTTAGGAGGGAAGGGTGAAAAACTGTTTTTT | CASSLGGKGEKLFF
NA | TRBJ1-1 | TRBV29-1 | NA | TGCAGCGTTGAAGATCGAGGGTACACTGAAGCTTTCTTT | CSVEDRGYTEAFF
TRBD1 | TRBJ2-3 | TRBV7-6 | NA | TGTGCCAGCAGCTTCCCCTCGACAGGGGGCGCCGACGCAGATACGCAGTATTTT | CASSFPSTGGADADTQYF
TRBD2 | TRBJ2-7 | TRBV29-1 | large | TGCAGCGTTGGAAGCGGGAACACCTACGAGCAGTACTTC | CSVGSGNTYEQYF
NA | TRBJ2-1 | TRBV20-1 | medium-sized | TGCAGTGCTAGGGACGCGAGCTCCTACAATGAGCAGTTCTTC | CSARDASSYNEQFF
TRBD2 | TRBJ2-7 | TRBV4-3 | NA | TGCGCCAGCAGCCAAGATCTAGCGGGAGGGCCGGGATACGAGCAGTACTTC | CASSQDLAGGPGYEQYF
TRBD1 | TRBJ1-4 | TRBV5-6 | medium-sized | TGTGCCAGCAGCTTGGGGACAGGGGCCCTATATGAAAAACTGTTTTTT | CASSLGTGALYEKLFF
NA | TRBJ2-2 | TRBV27 | medium-sized | TGTGCCAGCAGTTTCCACACCGGGGAGCTGTTTTTT | CASSFHTGELFF
NA | TRBJ2-3 | TRBV27 | large | TGTGCCAGCAGTACCTCAGATACGCAGTATTTT | CASSTSDTQYF
NA | TRBJ2-1 | TRBV4-1 | medium-sized | TGCGCCAGCAGCCAAGTCGGCGTGACGGGCAATGAGCAGTTCTTC | CASSQVGVTGNEQFF
NA | TRBJ1-1 | TRBV6-2/TRBV6-3 | few | TGTGCCAGCAGTTACCGGCCGGGCAGGAGTGGCCCTGAAGCTTTCTTT | CASSYRPGRSGPEAFF
NA | TRBJ2-1 | TRBV9 | medium-sized | TGTGCCAGCAGCGTAGGGGGGTCCTACAATGAGCAGTTCTTC | CASSVGGSYNEQFF
TRBD1 | TRBJ2-3 | TRBV7-3 | medium-sized | TGTGCCAGCAGCACGACAGGGGGCAACACAGATACGCAGTATTTT | CASSTTGGNTDTQYF
NA | TRBJ2-1 | TRBV13 | medium-sized | TGTGCCAGCAGCTTTCGTCAGCAGTCCTACAATGAGCAGTTCTTC | CASSFRQQSYNEQFF
NA | TRBJ2-3 | TRBV27 | NA | TGTGCCAGCAGTCACCAAGGACCCAGCTTCACAGATACGCAGTATTTT | CASSHQGPSFTDTQYF
NA | TRBJ2-3 | TRBV5-6 | NA | TGTGCCAGCAGAACAACAACGGGGAGCATCCCCCCCGATACACAGTATTTT | CASRTTTGSIPPDTQYF
NA | TRBJ2-2 | TRBV7-9 | medium-sized | TGTGCCAGCAGCTTACTGGACTTACCTGCCCTCACCGGGGAGCTGTTTTTT | CASSLLDLPALTGELFF
NA | TRBJ2-1 | TRBV20-1 | few | TGCAGTGCCGTTGGGCTCGATGAGCAGTTCTTC | CSAVGLDEQFF
TRBD1 | TRBJ1-2 | TRBV28 | few | TGTGCCAGCAGGTATACAGGGGGCATCCTTCGCTACACCTTC | CASRYTGGILRYTF
NA | TRBJ2-2 | TRBV27 | medium-sized | TGTGCCAGCATGTCCCCTGGGGCGCAGGGTTACACCGGGGAGCTGTTTTTT | CASMSPGAQGYTGELFF
NA | TRBJ2-5 | TRBV7-9 | medium-sized | TGTGCCAGCGAAAACCCAGGACAAGAGACCCAGTACTTC | CASENPGQETQYF
NA | TRBJ2-7 | TRBV4-3 | medium-sized | TGCGCCAGCAGCCAAGTGGTCCAACGCTCCTACGAGCAGTACTTC | CASSQVVQRSYEQYF
NA | TRBJ1-3 | TRBV28 | medium-sized | TGTGCCAGCAGTCCGATAATTGAGAGGGGTTCTGGAAACACCATATATTTT | CASSPIIERGSGNTIYF
NA | TRBJ2-7 | TRBV9 | large | TGTGCCAGCAGCGTACTCGGGATAAACGACGAGCAGTACTTC | CASSVLGINDEQYF
NA | TRBJ2-3 | TRBV6-6 | large | TGTGCCAGCAGTTACTACCGAAGGGCCCCGGATACGCAGTATTTT | CASSYYRRAPDTQYF
NA | TRBJ2-7 | TRBV5-6 | medium-sized | TGTGCCAGCAGCTGGGCCCCCTACGAGCAGTACTTC | CASSWAPYEQYF
NA | TRBJ2-5 | TRBV11-2 | medium-sized | TGTGCCAGCAGCCCACCCGGGACCCAGTACTTC | CASSPPGTQYF
NA | TRBJ2-1 | TRBV6-1 | few | TGTGCCTGGGACGACTACAATGAGCAGTTCTTC | CAWDDYNEQFF
NA | TRBJ1-5 | TRBV27 | large | TGTGCCAGCAGTTTTGGGGGGGCATTTAATCAGCCCCAGCATTTT | CASSFGGAFNQPQHF
TRBD1 | TRBJ1-4 | TRBV20-1 | medium-sized | TGCAGTGCTAGGGGGACAGGGTACGTGGAAAAACTGTTTTTT | CSARGTGYVEKLFF
NA | TRBJ2-7 | TRBV27 | medium-sized | TGTGCCAGCAGTTTGGAGACAGGAGCCTACGAGCAGTACTTC | CASSLETGAYEQYF
NA | TRBJ2-5 | TRBV12-3/TRBV12-4 | medium-sized | TGTGCCAGCACCTGGGAAAGAGGCGGGCAAGAGACCCAGTACTTC | CASTWERGGQETQYF
NA | TRBJ2-7 | TRBV27 | medium-sized | TGTGCCAGCAGTCTGGGGACGGAGCAGTACTTC | CASSLGTEQYF
NA | TRBJ2-1 | TRBV21-1 | NA | TGTACCAGCAGCAGAGAGCGGGATCCCTTCTTATCCTACAATGAGCAGTTCTTC | CTSSRERDPFLSYNEQFF
NA | TRBJ2-5 | TRBV29-1 | medium-sized | TGCAGCGTCTGCAGAATAGCGGACCAAGAGACCCAGTACTTC | CSVCRIADQETQYF
TRBD1 | TRBJ2-7 | TRBV7-9 | medium-sized | TGTGCCAGCAGACCCCCCGGGACAGGAACCTACGAGCAGTACTTC | CASRPPGTGTYEQYF
NA | TRBJ2-1 | TRBV20-1 | medium-sized | TGCAGTGCGGGTCTTAGCTCCTACAATGAGCAGTTCTTC | CSAGLSSYNEQFF
NA | TRBJ2-5 | TRBV9 | medium-sized | TGTACCAGCAGCCCACCGGGACACGAAGAGACCCAGTACTTC | CTSSPPGHEETQYF
NA | TRBJ1-2 | TRBV3-1 | medium-sized | TGTGCCAGCAGCCCCGGGACGGAGTATGGCTACACCTTC | CASSPGTEYGYTF
TRBD2 | TRBJ2-1 | TRBV9 | medium-sized | TGTGCCAGCGTGACTAGCCCCTACAATGAGCAGTTCTTC | CASVTSPYNEQFF
NA | TRBJ1-5 | TRBV27 | medium-sized | TGTGCCAGCAGTCCCGTACAGGGAATTCAGCCCCAGCATTTT | CASSPVQGIQPQHF
NA | TRBJ1-4 | TRBV9 | NA | TGTGCCAGCAGCGTCACAGGGATGGATGAAAAACTGTTTTTT | CASSVTGMDEKLFF